This note documents a single TCR beta chain sequence. Its cognate antigen is unknown. The sorted Tregs were CD4+CD25+CD127-/low cells. Each CDR3 protein is one row after TCRdb ran MiXCR on the 5' RACE reads. This sample has about 40,000 distinct CDR3 sequences, with about a fifth found just once. Germline V gives CDR1 SGHNT, CDR2 YYREEE (reference sequence). The CDR3 is 17 amino acids. Trimming cost V 4 bases and J 1 base, with 17 bases left between them. Study-level points and caveats: The TCR gene usage of tumor memory CD4+ T cells clustered together with blood and lymph node memory CD4+ cells and with lymph node naive CD4+ cells. Whole repertoires were not studied in the larger cohort, only one V-J beta rearrangement. Tumor-infiltrating Treg TCR alpha and beta sequences overlapped most with tumor naive CD4+ T cells, then blood naive.

Sequenced sample: Tregs sorted from a lymph node. The chain is built from TRBV5-4 and TRBJ2-2; possible D gene TRBD2, 6 bases. The TCR comes from a female donor with breast cancer. The CDR3 loop reads CASSPGPGTGNTGELFF. The DNA of the CDR3 is TGTGCCAGCAGCCCAGGCCCCGGGACTGGGAACACCGGGGAGCTGTTTTTT.